This T cell receptor beta chain was documented in a study of cytomegalovirus exposure and HLA in healthy donors. CDR1 and CDR2 (germline): SGHTA, FQGNSA. V dropped 4 bases and J dropped 12 bases, with 9 bases sitting between them. The CDR3 loop spans 11 amino acids. Researchers ran the PCR with 60 Vbeta and 13 Jbeta primers. Data came from immunoSEQ multiplex PCR; TCRdb stores just in-frame clones and leaves some out. The sample yields more than 65,000 clones, over 60% seen once. Sequencing used PBMCs. The chain recombines TRBV7-2 with TRBJ1-4; D may be TRBD1 (6 bases). This TCR was recovered from a female donor in good health and CMV-seronegative. This chain's CDR3 is CASSSGDELFF. Written as DNA, the CDR3 is TGTGCCAGCAGCTCAGGGGATGAACTGTTTTTT.